The 20 T cell receptor beta chains listed next were all sequenced from one sample in a study of regulatory and conventional T cells in RAG deficiency. Regulatory T cells were sorted from blood as CD4+ CD25-high CD127-low cells. Assay used: immunoSEQ multiplex PCR; TCRdb lists only in-frame clones, some missing. The profile shows approximately 3,000 clones, around 94% of them singletons. These same data were also listed under a study on regulatory T cells. That report notes: The PCR used 52 TRBV and 13 TRBJ primers.

What was sequenced was CD4+ Tregs sorted from blood. The origin of the receptors is a human donor in good health.

The chain joins TRBV5-4 to TRBJ2-3; 9 bases agree with TRBD2. This CDR3 is 14 amino acids long. Germline V gene lookup returns CDR1 SGHNT and CDR2 YYREEE (reference sequence). With V trimmed by 0 bases and J by 8 bases, 4 bases remained unmatched. CDR3 in DNA: TGTGCCAGCAGCTTGGGGGATAGCGGGAGTACGCAGTATTTT. Protein sequence: CASSLGDSGSTQYF. Complete variable domain (other parts from reference TRBV5-4 and TRBJ2-3): ETGVTQSPTHLIKTRGQQVTLRCSSQSGHNTVSWYQQALGQGPQFIFQYYREEENGRGNFPPRFSGLQFPNYSSELNVNALELDDSALYLCASSLGDSGSTQYFGPGTRLTVL.

The rearrangement joins TRBV4-1 to TRBJ1-1; D perhaps matches TRBD1 (6 bases). CDR3 length: 14 residues. Germline V lookup: CDR1 MGHRA, CDR2 YSYEKL. Trimming took off 2 bases at V and 3 bases at J, with 10 bases between the two ends. As DNA, the CDR3 is TGCGCCAGCAGCCAATGGACAGCGTACACTGAAGCTTTCTTT. Residues: CASSQWTAYTEAFF.

V and J are TRBV19 and TRBJ2-3, with a possible D match to TRBD1 (6 bases). CDR1 and CDR2 (germline): LNHDA, SQIVND (reference sequence). The CDR3 sequence is 15 residues long. Deletions cut 5 bases from V and 0 bases from J, with 12 bases between. CDR3 residues: CASSGAGASTDTQYF. CDR3 bases: TGTGCCAGTAGTGGGGCAGGGGCTAGCACAGATACGCAGTATTTT.

The chain is built from TRBV6-5 and TRBJ2-1, with D hard to call. Germline CDR1 reads MNHEY; CDR2 reads SVGAGI. CDR3 size: 14 residues. V lost 5 bases to trimming and J lost 4 bases, with 12 bases between them. The CDR3 bases are TGTGCCAGCAGTCCCGGCCCTTGGTACAATGAGCAGTTCTTC. It translates to CASSPGPWYNEQFF.

The genes are TRBV27 and TRBJ2-7; D gene ambiguous. The CDR3 loop spans 13 amino acids. The V end lost 0 bases, the J end lost 4 bases, and 7 bases lay between the germline ends. CDR1 is MNHEY and CDR2 is SMNVEV in the germline V gene (reference sequence). In DNA form, the CDR3 reads TGTGCCAGCAGTTTATCGTACGGGTACGAGCAGTACTTC. Its translation is CASSLSYGYEQYF.

V gene TRBV14 combines with J gene TRBJ2-2; 8 bases fit TRBD1. This CDR3 spans 13 amino acids. The germline V gene encodes CDR1 SGHDN and CDR2 FVKESK. V shed 6 bases and J 6 bases; nucleotides not matched to a gene: 3. CDR3 nucleotides: TGTGCCAGCAGGCCGGGACAGGCCGGGGAGCTGTTTTTT. Protein product: CASRPGQAGELFF.

This rearrangement joins TRBV19 to TRBJ2-6; D is uncertain. CDR3 length equals 13 residues. In germline, CDR1 is LNHDA, CDR2 SQIVND (reference sequence). V was shortened by 5 bases and J by 1 base, with 3 bases between the two germline ends. The CDR3, as DNA: TGTGCCAGTAGTGTGTCTGGGGCCAACGTCCTGACTTTC. Its translation: CASSVSGANVLTF.

This chain links TRBV10-2 with TRBJ1-1; D remains ambiguous. V was cut by 2 bases and J by 7 bases, with 11 bases left in between. Germline loops: CDR1 WSHSY, CDR2 SAAADI. The CDR3 has 13 amino acids. In DNA form, the CDR3 reads TGCGCCAGCAGTGAGAATACTGACCTTGAAGCTTTCTTT. Protein sequence: CASSENTDLEAFF.

This sequence joins TRBV30 and TRBJ2-3; D gene uncertain. CDR1 is GTSNPN, CDR2 SVGIG, per germline (reference sequence). V was trimmed by 4 bases and J by 2 bases, leaving 16 bases between them. The CDR3 extends over 15 amino acids. CDR3 in amino acids: CAWTQRTDFTDTQYF. The CDR3, as DNA: TGTGCCTGGACCCAAAGGACGGATTTCACAGATACGCAGTATTTT. Full variable domain (rest looked up from reference TRBV30 and TRBJ2-3): SQTIHQWPATLVQPVGSPLSLECTVEGTSNPNLYWYRQAAGRGLQLLFYSVGIGQISSEVPQNLSASRPQDRQFILSSKKLLLSDSGFYLCAWTQRTDFTDTQYFGPGTRLTVL.

The CDR3 loop reads CASSLRGLSTDTQYF. The DNA of the CDR3 is TGTGCCAGCAGCTTACGGGGATTAAGCACAGATACGCAGTATTTT. The V call is TRBV5-6, the J call TRBJ2-3; a weak D match, TRBD2 (5 bases). CDR1 is SGHDT and CDR2 is YYEEEE in the germline V gene. This CDR3 region has 15 residues. V lost 2 bases, J lost 0 bases, and 10 bases lay in between.

This chain connects TRBV11-2 to TRBJ2-3, with D possibly being TRBD1 (5 bases). Germline V gene data show CDR1 as SGHAT and CDR2 as FQNNGV. The CDR3 sequence is 15 residues long. The V and J ends lost 7 bases and 5 bases respectively, with 19 bases between them. CDR3: CASTVISFQGDTQYF. CDR3 DNA sequence: TGTGCCAGCACCGTCATCAGTTTTCAGGGAGATACGCAGTATTTT.

This chain uses TRBV19 with TRBJ2-3; D is possibly TRBD2 (6 bases). The CDR3 spans 14 residues. Trimming pared 0 bases from V and 3 bases from J, leaving 7 bases between. Germline CDR1 and CDR2: LNHDA and SQIVND (reference sequence). The CDR3 nucleotides are TGTGCCAGTAGTATAGATCGGGGGACAGATACGCAGTATTTT. Encoded protein: CASSIDRGTDTQYF. Looking up the rest from reference TRBV19 and TRBJ2-3 gives the full variable domain: DGGITQSPKYLFRKEGQNVTLSCEQNLNHDAMYWYRQDPGQGLRLIYYSQIVNDFQKGDIAEGYSVSREKKESFPLTVTSAQKNPTAFYLCASSIDRGTDTQYFGPGTRLTVL.

This clone was detected a few times. The CDR3 bases are TGTGCCAGCAGTTCAGGAAATCAGCCCCAGCATTTT. This translates into CASSSGNQPQHF. V and J are TRBV2 and TRBJ1-5; D uncertain. V lost 5 bases and J lost 4, with 6 bases in between. The CDR3 loop spans 12 amino acids. The germline V gene encodes CDR1 SNHLY and CDR2 FYNNEI.

V usage is TRBV12-5 and J usage is TRBJ2-3; TRBD2 is a possible D gene (6 bases). The length of the CDR3 is 13 residues. The ends were cut back, 2 bases at V and 6 bases at J, with 9 bases in the middle. Germline V lookup: CDR1 LGHNT, CDR2 FRNRAP. CDR3 region: CASGLRLADTQYF. The CDR3 DNA sequence: TGTGCTAGTGGTTTGAGGCTAGCGGATACGCAGTATTTT.

The gene calls are TRBV29-1 and TRBJ1-2; no definite D call. The germline gives CDR1 SQVTM, CDR2 ANQGSEA. The CDR3 is 15 amino acids. Trimming pared 7 bases from V and 1 base from J, leaving 19 bases between. The CDR3 spells CSAAFSGVVNYGYTF. The CDR3 bases are TGCAGCGCCGCCTTTAGTGGCGTTGTTAACTATGGCTACACCTTC. The full variable domain, rest sourced from reference TRBV29-1 and TRBJ1-2, is SAVISQKPSRDICQRGTSLTIQCQVDSQVTMMFWYRQQPGQSLTLIATANQGSEATYESGFVIDKFPISRPNLTFSTLTVSNMSPEDSSIYLCSAAFSGVVNYGYTFGSGTRLTVV.

V usage is TRBV14 and J usage is TRBJ1-1; D possibly corresponds to TRBD1 (6 bases). From germline, CDR1 is SGHDN and CDR2 FVKESK. Trimming removed 6 bases from V and 1 base from J, with 12 bases in between. The CDR3 is made up of 14 amino acids. The CDR3 DNA sequence: TGTGCCAGCAGACCCCAGGGGAAGAACACTGAAGCTTTCTTT. This encodes CASRPQGKNTEAFF.

V and J are TRBV28 and TRBJ1-1, with D hard to call. The CDR3 is made up of 12 amino acids. Germline CDR1 is MDHEN and CDR2 is SYDVKM. V lost 2 bases, J lost 5 bases, and 6 bases lay in between. The CDR3: CASSLQETEAFF. DNA of the CDR3: TGTGCCAGCAGTTTACAGGAGACTGAAGCTTTCTTT.

The chain combines TRBV11-3 with TRBJ1-1; 9 bases align to TRBD1. The germline gives CDR1 SGHNT, CDR2 YENEEA. The CDR3 totals 16 residues. V was clipped by 1 base and J by 4 bases; unmatched bases: 7. CDR3 in DNA: TGTGCCAGCAGCTTAGGGACAGGGGCGCAGGGCACTGAAGCTTTCTTT. This gives the protein CASSLGTGAQGTEAFF.

The chain recombines TRBV18 with TRBJ2-2, with 8 bases that match TRBD1. Per germline, CDR1 KGHSH and CDR2 LQKENI. V shed 0 bases, J shed 4 bases, and the junction held 4 bases outside the gene matches. The CDR3 length is 16 residues. The CDR3 loop reads CASSPPSTGGTGELFF. CDR3 sequence (DNA): TGTGCCAGCTCACCACCCTCAACAGGGGGCACCGGGGAGCTGTTTTTT.

The V gene is TRBV4-1, the J gene TRBJ1-2, with D unresolved. Germline CDR1 is MGHRA and CDR2 is YSYEKL. The V gene lost 0 bases and the J gene lost 2 bases, with 4 bases spanning the gap. This CDR3 region has 13 residues. CDR3 sequence (DNA): TGCGCCAGCAGCCAAGAGGGGAACTATGGCTACACCTTC. Encoded protein: CASSQEGNYGYTF.